A selection of T cell receptor beta chains follows, all from one sample in a study of blood T cell repertoires in COVID-19. The repertoire was sequenced with immunoSEQ multiplex PCR; TCRdb's copy has only in-frame clones and lacks some. The sample includes 90,000 to 110,000 clones, approximately 82% of them seen just once. Sequenced input: peripheral blood. These receptors originate from a woman older than 75 with acute or convalescent COVID-19. Each CDR3 is given with its conserved first and last residue. The order of the fields is J gene, D gene, V gene, CDR3 length, clone size, CDR3 protein, CDR3 DNA. A D gene is named only where the DNA matches it firmly. Only some rows state a clone size, as once, few, many or a class for expanded clones.

TRBJ2-7 | TRBD2 | TRBV3-1/TRBV3-2 | 16 | NA | CASRQQSGTDSYEQYF | TGTGCCAGCAGACAACAAAGCGGGACGGACTCCTACGAGCAGTACTTC
TRBJ1-1 | NA | TRBV4-2 | 17 | NA | CASSHPRTVGFSTEAFF | TGTGCCAGCAGCCATCCCCGGACAGTCGGATTTTCCACTGAAGCTTTCTTT
TRBJ1-2 | NA | TRBV28 | 11 | NA | CASGDSYGYTF | TGTGCCAGCGGCGACAGCTATGGCTACACCTTC
TRBJ2-2 | NA | TRBV7-2 | 16 | NA | CASSRERVSNTGELFF | TGTGCCAGCAGCCGCGAGCGGGTGTCGAACACCGGGGAGCTGTTTTTT
TRBJ2-3 | TRBD1 | TRBV7-2 | 15 | NA | CASSLPGQRTDTQYF | TGTGCCAGCAGCCTACCGGGACAGCGCACAGATACGCAGTATTTT
TRBJ2-5 | NA | TRBV7-9 | 15 | NA | CASSLGAPGKETQYF | TGTGCCAGCAGCTTAGGGGCCCCGGGAAAAGAGACCCAGTACTTC
TRBJ1-2 | NA | TRBV6-4 | 13 | NA | CASSPTFNYGYTF | TGTGCCAGCAGTCCCACTTTTAACTATGGCTACACCTTC
TRBJ1-1 | TRBD1 | TRBV23-1 | 15 | NA | CASSHQGQGDTEAFF | TGCGCCAGCAGTCACCAGGGACAGGGGGACACTGAAGCTTTCTTT
TRBJ1-2 | NA | TRBV7-2 | 15 | NA | CASSLDRATHYGYTF | TGTGCCAGCAGCTTAGACAGGGCCACCCACTATGGCTACACCTTC
TRBJ2-7 | TRBD1 | TRBV28 | 14 | NA | CASRPGQASYEQYF | TGTGCCAGCAGGCCGGGACAGGCCTCCTACGAGCAGTACTTC
TRBJ2-1 | TRBD2 | TRBV19 | 19 | NA | CASRGVPGLAGGTYNEQFF | TGTGCCAGTAGGGGGGTGCCGGGACTAGCGGGAGGAACCTACAATGAGCAGTTCTTC
TRBJ1-4 | NA | TRBV6-1 | 15 | NA | CASSVALGGSEKLFF | TGTGCCAGCAGTGTAGCCCTTGGGGGCAGTGAAAAACTGTTTTTT
TRBJ2-3 | NA | TRBV5-6 | 17 | few | CASSLVLLQGYTDTQYF | TGTGCCAGCAGCTTGGTGCTTCTTCAGGGGTACACAGATACGCAGTATTTT
TRBJ1-1 | TRBD1 | TRBV19 | 14 | NA | CASSTGQGRTEAFF | TGTGCCAGTAGTACGGGACAGGGGAGGACTGAAGCTTTCTTT
TRBJ1-5 | TRBD1 | TRBV7-6 | 15 | NA | CASSLEPGQNQPQHF | TGTGCCAGCAGCTTAGAGCCGGGACAGAATCAGCCCCAGCATTTT